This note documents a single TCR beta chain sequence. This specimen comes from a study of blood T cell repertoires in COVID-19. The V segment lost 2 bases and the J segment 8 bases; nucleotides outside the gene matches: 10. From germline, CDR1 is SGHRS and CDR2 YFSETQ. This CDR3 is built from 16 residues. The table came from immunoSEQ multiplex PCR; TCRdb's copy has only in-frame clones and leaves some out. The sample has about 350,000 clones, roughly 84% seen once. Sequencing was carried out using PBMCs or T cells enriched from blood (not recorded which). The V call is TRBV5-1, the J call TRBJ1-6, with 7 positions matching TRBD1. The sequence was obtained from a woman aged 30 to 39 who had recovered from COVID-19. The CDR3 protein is CASSLKGADGDSPLHF. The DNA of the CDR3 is TGCGCCAGCAGCTTAAAGGGGGCCGATGGGGATTCACCCCTCCACTTT.